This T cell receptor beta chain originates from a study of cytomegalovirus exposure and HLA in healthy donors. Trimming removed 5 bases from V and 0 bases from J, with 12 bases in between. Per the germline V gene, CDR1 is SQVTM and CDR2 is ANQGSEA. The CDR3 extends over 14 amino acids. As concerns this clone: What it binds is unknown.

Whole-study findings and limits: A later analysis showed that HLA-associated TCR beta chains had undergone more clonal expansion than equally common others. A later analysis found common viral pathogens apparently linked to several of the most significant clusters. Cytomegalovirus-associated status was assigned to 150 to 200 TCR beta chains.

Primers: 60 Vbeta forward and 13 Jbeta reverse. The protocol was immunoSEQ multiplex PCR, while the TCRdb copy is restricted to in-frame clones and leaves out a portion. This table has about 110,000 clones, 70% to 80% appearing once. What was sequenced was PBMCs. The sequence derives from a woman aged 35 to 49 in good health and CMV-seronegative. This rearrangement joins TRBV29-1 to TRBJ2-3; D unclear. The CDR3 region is CSVSDPGSTDTQYF. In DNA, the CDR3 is TGCAGCGTTTCCGATCCCGGTAGCACAGATACGCAGTATTTT.